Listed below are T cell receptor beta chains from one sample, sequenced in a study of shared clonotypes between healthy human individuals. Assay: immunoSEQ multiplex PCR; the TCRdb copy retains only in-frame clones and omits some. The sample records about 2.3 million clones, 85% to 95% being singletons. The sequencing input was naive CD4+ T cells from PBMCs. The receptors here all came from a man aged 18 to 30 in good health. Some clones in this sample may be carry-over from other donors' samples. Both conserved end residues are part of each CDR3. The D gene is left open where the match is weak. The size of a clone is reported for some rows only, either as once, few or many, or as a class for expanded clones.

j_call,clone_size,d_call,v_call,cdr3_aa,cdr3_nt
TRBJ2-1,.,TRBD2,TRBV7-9,CASSLMLAGPYNEQFF,TGTGCCAGCAGCTTAATGCTAGCGGGACCATACAATGAGCAGTTCTTC
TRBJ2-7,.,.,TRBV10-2,CASSDPGGSYEQYF,TGCGCCAGCAGTGATCCAGGTGGGTCCTACGAGCAGTACTTC
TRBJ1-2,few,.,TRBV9,CASSVVGQSYGYTF,TGTGCCAGCAGCGTAGTGGGGCAGAGCTATGGCTACACCTTC
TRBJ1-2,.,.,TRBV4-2,CASSQVGSNYGYTF,TGTGCCAGCAGCCAAGTTGGCAGCAACTATGGCTACACCTTC
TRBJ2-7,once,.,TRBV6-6,CASKVWAGNDYEQYF,TGTGCCAGCAAAGTGTGGGCGGGAAACGACTACGAGCAGTACTTC
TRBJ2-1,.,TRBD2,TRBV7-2,CASSLGTSGYNEQFF,TGTGCCAGCAGCTTGGGGACTAGCGGCTACAATGAGCAGTTCTTC
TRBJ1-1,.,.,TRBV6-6,CASRLGIPNTEAFF,TGTGCCAGCAGGCTGGGTATCCCGAACACTGAAGCTTTCTTT
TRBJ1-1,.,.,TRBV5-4,CASSAARGENTEAFF,TGTGCCAGCAGCGCCGCGCGAGGGGAGAACACTGAAGCTTTCTTT
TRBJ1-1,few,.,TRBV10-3,CAISDGDSQMNTEAFF,TGTGCCATCAGTGATGGAGACAGTCAAATGAACACTGAAGCTTTCTTT
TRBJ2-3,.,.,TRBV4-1,CASSRPAGVADTDTQYF,TGCGCCAGCAGCCGCCCTGCCGGGGTAGCGGACACAGATACGCAGTATTTT
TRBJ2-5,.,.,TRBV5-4,CASSYLVGSGQETQYF,TGTGCCAGCAGCTATCTCGTGGGTAGCGGTCAGGAGACCCAGTACTTC
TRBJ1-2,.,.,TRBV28,CASSIGSTPGYGYTF,TGTGCCAGCAGTATCGGGTCCACCCCGGGATATGGCTACACCTTC
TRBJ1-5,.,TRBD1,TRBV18,CASSLQGANQPQHF,TGTGCCAGCTCACTACAGGGGGCAAATCAGCCCCAGCATTTT
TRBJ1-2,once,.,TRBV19,CASRGGKGGGLYGYTF,TGTGCCAGTAGAGGGGGAAAGGGCGGTGGCCTCTATGGCTACACCTTC
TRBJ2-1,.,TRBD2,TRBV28,CASSFSGGSEQFF,TGTGCCAGCAGTTTTAGCGGGGGCTCGGAGCAGTTCTTC
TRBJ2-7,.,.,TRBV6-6,CASSRDSYEQYF,TGTGCCAGCAGTCGGGATTCCTACGAGCAGTACTTC
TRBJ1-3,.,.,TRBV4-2,CASSQDRGLRSGNTIYF,TGTGCCAGCAGCCAAGATAGGGGACTCCGCTCTGGAAACACCATATATTTT
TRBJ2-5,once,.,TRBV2,CASSARRQTYQETQYF,TGTGCCAGCAGTGCGAGGAGGCAAACGTACCAAGAGACCCAGTACTTC
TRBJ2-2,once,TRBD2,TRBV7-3,CASSLSPGLAGAGELFF,TGTGCCAGCAGTCTCTCCCCGGGACTAGCGGGAGCCGGGGAGCTGTTTTTT
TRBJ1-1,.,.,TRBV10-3,CAIRVTVNTEAFF,TGTGCCATCAGGGTTACAGTGAACACTGAAGCTTTCTTT
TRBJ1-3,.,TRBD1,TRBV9,CASSRQGPGGNTIYF,TGTGCCAGCAGCCGACAGGGCCCGGGAGGAAACACCATATATTTT
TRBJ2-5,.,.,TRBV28,CASSFAGGQETQYF,TGTGCCAGCAGTTTTGCAGGAGGGCAAGAGACCCAGTACTTC
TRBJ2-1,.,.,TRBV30,CAWSESSNEQFF,TGTGCCTGGAGTGAAAGCAGCAATGAGCAGTTCTTC
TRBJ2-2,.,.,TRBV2,CASRQYVEELFF,TGTGCCAGCAGACAGTACGTGGAGGAGCTGTTTTTT
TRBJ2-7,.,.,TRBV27,CASSQLPGSENVYEQYF,TGTGCCAGCAGTCAACTACCCGGGAGTGAAAATGTCTACGAGCAGTACTTC
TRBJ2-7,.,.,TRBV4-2,CASSQERESYEQYF,TGTGCCAGCAGCCAAGAGAGGGAATCCTACGAGCAGTACTTC
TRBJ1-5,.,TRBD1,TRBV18,CASSPGTGGLDQPQHF,TGTGCCAGCTCACCTGGGACAGGGGGCCTGGATCAGCCCCAGCATTTT
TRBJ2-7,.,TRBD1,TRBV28,CASSLRQGAVMREQYF,TGTGCCAGCAGTTTAAGACAGGGGGCAGTTATGCGCGAGCAGTACTTC
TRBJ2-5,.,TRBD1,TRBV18,CASSRSNRGEETQYF,TGTGCCAGCTCACGGTCTAACAGGGGGGAAGAGACCCAGTACTTC
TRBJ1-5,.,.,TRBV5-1,CASSLTGPPGDQPQHF,TGCGCCAGCAGCTTGACCGGGCCTCCAGGAGATCAGCCCCAGCATTTT
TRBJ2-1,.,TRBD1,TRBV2,CASNKDRGPGNEQFF,TGTGCCAGCAATAAGGACAGGGGGCCTGGAAATGAGCAGTTCTTC
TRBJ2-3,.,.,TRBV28,CASSLQLGDRTDTQYF,TGTGCCAGCAGTCTACAACTAGGGGACCGAACAGATACGCAGTATTTT
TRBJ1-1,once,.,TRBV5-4,CASSSGQPNTEAFF,TGTGCCAGCAGCTCGGGACAACCGAACACTGAAGCTTTCTTT
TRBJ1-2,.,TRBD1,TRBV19,CASSRTGGEWYGYTF,TGTGCCAGTAGTCGGACAGGGGGCGAGTGGTATGGCTACACCTTC
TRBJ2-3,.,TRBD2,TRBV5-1,CASSIGTSGMTDTQYF,TGCGCCAGCAGTATAGGGACTAGCGGGATGACAGATACGCAGTATTTT
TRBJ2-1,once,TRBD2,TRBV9,CASSAGLARDNEQFF,TGTGCCAGCAGCGCAGGACTAGCGCGAGACAATGAGCAGTTCTTC
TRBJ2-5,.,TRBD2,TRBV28,CASSLAGGGQETQYF,TGTGCCAGCAGTTTGGCGGGAGGGGGGCAAGAGACCCAGTACTTC
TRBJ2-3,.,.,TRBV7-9,CASATGITDTQYF,TGTGCCAGCGCAACGGGGATCACAGATACGCAGTATTTT
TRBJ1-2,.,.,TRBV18,CASSPLARGGYTF,TGTGCCAGCTCACCCTTGGCGCGGGGTGGCTACACCTTC
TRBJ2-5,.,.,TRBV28,CASSLGSVETQYF,TGTGCCAGCAGCTTGGGGAGCGTAGAGACCCAGTACTTC
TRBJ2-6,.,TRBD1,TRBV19,CASSPGQFSGANVLTF,TGTGCCAGTAGCCCGGGACAGTTCTCTGGGGCCAACGTCCTGACTTTC
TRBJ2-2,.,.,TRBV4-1,CASSQGVAGELFF,TGCGCCAGCAGCCAAGGGGTGGCCGGGGAGCTGTTTTTT
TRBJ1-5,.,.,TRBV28,CASTIPGRTYQPQHF,TGTGCCAGCACGATCCCGGGACGGACCTATCAGCCCCAGCATTTT
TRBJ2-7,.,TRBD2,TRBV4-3,CASSQLGGSVNEQYF,TGCGCCAGCAGCCAACTGGGCGGGAGTGTCAACGAGCAGTACTTC
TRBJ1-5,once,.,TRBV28,CASSLPGGGVINQPQHF,TGTGCCAGCAGTTTACCGGGAGGGGGAGTTATTAATCAGCCCCAGCATTTT
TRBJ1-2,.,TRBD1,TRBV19,CASSVRTGVSYGYTF,TGTGCCAGTAGTGTCAGGACAGGAGTGAGCTATGGCTACACCTTC
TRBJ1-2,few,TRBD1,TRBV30,CAWSADRTYGYTF,TGTGCCTGGAGTGCGGACAGGACCTATGGCTACACCTTC
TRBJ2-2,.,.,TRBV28,CGGQRRSTGELFF,TGTGGGGGTCAACGGCGCAGCACCGGGGAGCTGTTTTTT
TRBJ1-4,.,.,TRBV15,CATSPERRGALTNEKLFF,TGTGCCACCAGCCCGGAACGAAGGGGGGCATTAACTAATGAAAAACTGTTTTTT
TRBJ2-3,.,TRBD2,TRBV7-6,CASSLGWTSGTDTQYF,TGTGCCAGCAGCTTAGGCTGGACTAGCGGGACAGATACGCAGTATTTT
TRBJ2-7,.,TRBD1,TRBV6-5,CASSPDRGPNEQYF,TGTGCCAGCAGTCCGGACAGGGGGCCCAACGAGCAGTACTTC